Reported below is one T cell receptor (beta chain). This clonotype was recorded many times. The clone's antigen remains unknown. It has no much larger one-base neighbor in the sample; base qualities were not kept. The data stem from a study of T cell repertoires in cytomegalovirus infection (dated by TCRdb to the late 2010s). In terms of the full investigation: Donor HLA type was relevant to the analysis, as public TCR beta signatures indicated carriage of CMV infection together with the matching HLA type.

Overall study outcomes, separate from this receptor: In the ex vivo response, HLA-C-restricted CMV-specific TCR beta clonotypes were dominant, and in two of eight donors the single most frequent clonotype came from this HLA-C-restricted group. In both this cohort and an independent cohort of more than 350 donors, the cumulative frequency of public TCR beta family members distinguished carriers of CMV infection plus the relevant HLA type.

From a lookup of the germline V gene, CDR1 and CDR2 are MRHNA and SNTAGT. The trim is 1 base for V and 3 bases for J, with a gap of 19 bases between the germline ends. The CDR3 sequence holds 17 residues, the cysteine and phenylalanine included. This entry keeps only the CDR3 DNA: 51 bases, framed from base 1. The listed sequencing device is Illumina HiSeq 1500. TCRdb's own reprocessing of the public reads used fastp at Q25 and MiXCR and kept productive beta chains. Each record represents a unique CDR3 protein, reported with the most common genes and DNA among its rows. This sample has around 450,000 distinct CDR3 sequences in its table, and about 11% of those were observed once. Approximately 10% of the sample is held by the ten biggest clonotypes.

The material sequenced was PBMCs. The chain is encoded by TRBV6-4 joined to TRBJ2-7; possibly the D gene is TRBD2, per 6 matching bases. This clonotype was sampled from a human donor in good health (CMV status not recorded). Some clones in this sample may be carry-over from other donors' samples. The DNA sequence is as follows: TGTGCCAGCAGTGACTACGAGTTCGGGGGTACAAGCTACGAGCAGTACTTC. Its translation is CASSDYEFGGTSYEQYF.